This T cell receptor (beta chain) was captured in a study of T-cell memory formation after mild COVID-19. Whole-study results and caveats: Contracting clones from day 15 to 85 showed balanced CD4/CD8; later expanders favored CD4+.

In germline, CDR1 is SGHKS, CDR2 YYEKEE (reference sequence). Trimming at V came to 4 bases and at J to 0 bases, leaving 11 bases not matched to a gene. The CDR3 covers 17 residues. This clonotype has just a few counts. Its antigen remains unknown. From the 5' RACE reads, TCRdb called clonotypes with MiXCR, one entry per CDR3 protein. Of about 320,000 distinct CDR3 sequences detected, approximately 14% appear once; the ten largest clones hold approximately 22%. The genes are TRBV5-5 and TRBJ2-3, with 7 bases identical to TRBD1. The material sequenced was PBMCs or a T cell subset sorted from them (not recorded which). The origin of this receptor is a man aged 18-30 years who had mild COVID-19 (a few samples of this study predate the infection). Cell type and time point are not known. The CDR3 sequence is CASSRGTGTASTDTQYF. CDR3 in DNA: TGTGCCAGCAGCCGCGGCACCGGGACAGCTAGCACAGATACGCAGTATTTT.